The entry below describes one T cell receptor (beta chain). The sample comes from a study of blood T cell repertoires in COVID-19. The CDR3 has 13 amino acids. V was clipped by 1 base and J by 5 bases, with 8 bases between them. Germline V lookup: CDR1 SGHNT, CDR2 YENEEA. In the source study's methods: Amplified reference gene primers provided the basis for estimating nucleated cell counts. Sequencing was performed with immunoSEQ multiplex PCR; in TCRdb, only in-frame clones are kept and a portion is missing. That table is the source of V, J and clone size, and D and trimming were worked out from the DNA. The sample holds about 250,000 clones; approximately 82% are singletons and the top ten take 4.5% to 7%.

V gene TRBV11-3 combines with J gene TRBJ2-5; no reliable D call. Sequencing was performed on peripheral blood. The clonotype comes from a man aged 80 or over with acute or convalescent COVID-19. CDR3 residues: CASSLGRLETQYF. Written as DNA, the CDR3 is TGTGCCAGCAGCTTAGGCAGGTTGGAGACCCAGTACTTC. Full variable domain (outside the CDR3, taken from reference TRBV11-3 and TRBJ2-5): EAGVVQSPRYKIIEKKQPVAFWCNPISGHNTLYWYLQNLGQGPELLIRYENEEAVDDSQLPKDRFSAERLKGVDSTLKIQPAELGDSAVYLCASSLGRLETQYFGPGTRLLVL.